This TCR beta chain was identified during a study of T-cell memory formation after mild COVID-19. Across the whole study: TCR clustering was largely donor specific.

About this clonotype itself: What it binds is unknown.

General observations from the study: The pre-infection memory compartment contained some responding clones, suggesting cross-reactive memory joined. From day 15 to 85, contracting clones were balanced between CD4 and CD8, whereas later expanders leaned toward CD4+.

One entry per CDR3 protein, called by TCRdb with MiXCR from the 5' RACE reads. The table includes 250,000 or so distinct CDR3 sequences, roughly 18% detected once. Germline V gene sequence: CDR1 LGHNA, CDR2 YSLEER. V dropped 0 bases and J dropped 1 base, with 8 bases sitting between them. CDR3 length: 15 amino acids. This rearrangement joins TRBV4-3 to TRBJ2-3; a possible D gene is TRBD2 (6 bases). The sequence was collected from a man aged 18 to 29 who had mild COVID-19 (a few samples of this study predate the infection). Cell type and time point are not known. Sequencing was done on a sample of PBMCs or a T cell subset sorted from them (not recorded which). CDR3: CASSQDQRGTDTQYF. The CDR3 nucleotides read TGCGCCAGCAGCCAAGACCAGCGGGGCACAGATACGCAGTATTTT.